Sequencing of this T cell receptor beta chain was carried out in a study of T cell responses to AZD1222 COVID-19 vaccine. Study-wide context: Second-dose schedules of about 4 or about 12 weeks were combined. Regarding the study as a whole: Following two doses of AZD1222, Spike-specific TCR breadth and depth rose.

Comment on this clone: Its antigen is unknown.

TCRdb's copy holds only in-frame clones and misses some; the assay was immunoSEQ multiplex PCR. The data show roughly 120,000 clones, with around 89% seen just once and less than 4% held by the top ten. The TCR comes from an adult in good health. The sequencing here drew on peripheral blood, taken on day 0 of AZD1222 vaccination.

The chain's CDR3 is CASSGAGHPNEKLFF. CDR3 coding DNA: TGTGCCAGCAGCGGCGCAGGTCACCCCAATGAAAAACTGTTTTTT. The chain employs TRBV3-1 (or the pseudogene TRBV3-2) and TRBJ1-4; D call uncertain. The CDR3 is 15 amino acids. Deletions cut 5 bases from V and 5 bases from J, with 15 bases between. Germline values: CDR1 LGHDT, CDR2 YNNKEL (reference sequence).